This T cell receptor beta chain emerged from a study of blood T cells in healthy people across ages. General study points: The study found more naive CD4+ cells and higher diversity in long-lived than aged donors. Nothing was known about donor CMV status, and this possibly confounded expanded clonotype changes.

About 9.9 milliliters of peripheral blood were drawn from each donor. Through a sample-barcoded 5' primer and a J-beta primer mix, a second PCR was run for roughly 6 to 12 cycles. Each TCR beta cDNA got a 12-nucleotide random molecular identifier. One entry per CDR3 protein results from TCRdb running MiXCR on the 5' RACE reads. The sample carries about 800,000 distinct CDR3 sequences, roughly 60% recorded once. Germline CDR1 reads LGHDT; CDR2 reads YNNKEL (reference sequence). The CDR3 is 14 amino acids. The V end lost 1 base, the J end lost 3 bases, and 9 bases lay between the germline ends. About this clonotype: What it binds is not known.

The TCR sequence derives from a man aged 25-45 years in good health. The sample was blood. The V and J genes are TRBV3-1 and TRBJ1-2, with no clear D. CDR3 nucleotide sequence: TGTGCCAGCAGCCAAGGAGCACTTTACTATGGCTACACCTTC. Its protein is CASSQGALYYGYTF. The whole variable domain, remainder taken from reference TRBV3-1 and TRBJ1-2, is DTAVSQTPKYLVTQMGNDKSIKCEQNLGHDTMYWYKQDSKKFLKIMFSYNNKELIINETVPNRFSPKSPDKAHLNLHINSLELGDSAVYFCASSQGALYYGYTFGSGTRLTVV.